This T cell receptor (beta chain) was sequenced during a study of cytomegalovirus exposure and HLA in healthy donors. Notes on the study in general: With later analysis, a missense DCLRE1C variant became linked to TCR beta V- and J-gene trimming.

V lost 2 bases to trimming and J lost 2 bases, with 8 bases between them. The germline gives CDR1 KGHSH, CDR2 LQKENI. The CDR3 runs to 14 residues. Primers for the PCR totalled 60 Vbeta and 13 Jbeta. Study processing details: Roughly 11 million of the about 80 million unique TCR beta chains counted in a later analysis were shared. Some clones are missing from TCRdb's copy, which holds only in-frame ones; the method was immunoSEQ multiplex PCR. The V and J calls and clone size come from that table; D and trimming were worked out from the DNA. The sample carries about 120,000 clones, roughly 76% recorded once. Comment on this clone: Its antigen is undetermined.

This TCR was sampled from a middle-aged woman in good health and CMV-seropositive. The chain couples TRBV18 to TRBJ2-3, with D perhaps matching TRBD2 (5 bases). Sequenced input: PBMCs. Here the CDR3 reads CASSPSGITDTQYF. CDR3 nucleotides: TGTGCCAGCTCACCATCGGGGATCACAGATACGCAGTATTTT.